This T cell receptor beta chain was identified during a study of blood T cell repertoires in COVID-19. Study at large: Sites in the United States, Italy and Spain provided acute and convalescent COVID-19 samples. PBMCs, B-cell-depleted T cells, or T cells provided the cDNA or gDNA that made up the material.

This clone was recorded once. V gave up 1 base and J gave up 2 bases, with 12 bases separating them. Germline lookup yields CDR1 SGHTA and CDR2 FQGNSA. This CDR3 has 17 amino acids. Original methodology: Reference gene primer amplification in the assay estimated nucleated cell counts. Using immunoSEQ multiplex PCR, the repertoire was profiled, and TCRdb retains in-frame clones only, with some absent. V and J calls and clone size are those listed in that table; D and trimming were worked out from the DNA. Here the sample spans roughly 70,000 clones, 70% to 80% being singletons. The rearrangement uses TRBV7-2 and TRBJ2-6; tentative D call: TRBD1 (6 bases). The sequence was collected from a human donor in a cohort sampled during active COVID-19. Material: peripheral blood. In nucleotides, the CDR3 is TGTGCCAGCAGCTTAGGTGGGGGCAGGGCTGGGGCCAACGTCCTGACTTTC. It codes for CASSLGGGRAGANVLTF. Looking up the rest from reference TRBV7-2 and TRBJ2-6 gives the full variable domain: GAGVSQSPSNKVTEKGKDVELRCDPISGHTALYWYRQSLGQGLEFLIYFQGNSAPDKSGLPSDRFSAERTGGSVSTLTIQRTQQEDSAVYLCASSLGGGRAGANVLTFGAGSRLTVL.